The 5 T cell receptor beta chains listed next were all sequenced from one sample in a study of T-cell memory formation after mild COVID-19. TCRdb used MiXCR to reprocess the 5' RACE reads, holding one entry per CDR3 protein. This table has under 300,000 distinct CDR3 sequences, roughly 8.2% appearing once. The source material was PBMCs or a T cell subset sorted from them (not recorded which). Every receptor here comes from a young man who had mild COVID-19 (a few samples of this study predate the infection). Cell type and time point are not known.

There are a few counts of this clonotype. The rearrangement links TRBV6-5 to TRBJ2-6; D perhaps matches TRBD2 (5 bases). The ends were cut back, 6 bases at V and 2 bases at J, with 11 bases in the middle. This CDR3 spans 15 amino acids. Looked up from germline, CDR1 is MNHEY and CDR2 is SVGAGI. Here the CDR3 reads CASSRRGAGANVLTF. DNA of the CDR3: TGTGCCAGCAGCCGCCGGGGTGCTGGGGCCAACGTCCTGACTTTC.

V and J are TRBV28 and TRBJ2-3; 8 bases align to TRBD2. The CDR3 length is 17 residues. J gave up 2 bases and V 3 bases, and 10 bases lay outside the gene matches. Germline V gene lookup returns CDR1 MDHEN and CDR2 SYDVKM. The CDR3 sequence: CASSLLGGGLLTDTQYF. CDR3 coding DNA: TGTGCCAGCAGTTTGTTGGGCGGGGGGCTTCTCACAGATACGCAGTATTTT.

The chain employs TRBV3-1 and TRBJ2-4, with TRBD1 matching over 11 bases. The CDR3 is 16 amino acids. CDR1 LGHDT and CDR2 YNNKEL come from the germline V gene (reference sequence). V was pared by 2 bases and J by 4 bases, with 4 bases of the junction left unmatched. CDR3 nucleotides: TGTGCCAGCAGCCAACCAGGGACAGGGGGGAAAAACATTCAGTACTTC. Amino acids: CASSQPGTGGKNIQYF.

V usage is TRBV6-6 and J usage is TRBJ1-2; D remains unclear. Between the trimmed V and J ends, which lost 6 bases and 5 bases, there was a span of 22 bases. CDR1 is MNHNY, CDR2 SVGAGI, per germline (reference sequence). CDR3 length: 16 residues. The CDR3 coding sequence is TGTGCCAGCAGGATACGCACAGCTTCCTATCCTTATGGCTACACCTTC. Translation gives CASRIRTASYPYGYTF.

This clonotype was counted between two and nine times. The chain links TRBV6-5 to TRBJ1-1; D call uncertain. The CDR3 is made up of 14 amino acids. Germline CDR1 and CDR2: MNHEY and SVGAGI. The V gene lost 5 bases and the J gene lost 3 bases, with 13 bases spanning the gap. The CDR3 DNA reads TGTGCCAGCAGTACCCCGACCCTTTACACTGAAGCTTTCTTT. This codes for CASSTPTLYTEAFF.